The subject of this entry is one T cell receptor (beta chain). This receptor's antigen is unknown. There are no base qualities to consult, and no much larger clone falls within one base. The sample comes from a study of cytomegalovirus exposure and HLA in healthy donors (dated by TCRdb to the late 2010s). Looking at the study overall: In an earlier analysis of 587 of the donors, less than 350 Gb of sequence data and about 110 million unique TCR beta sequences from roughly 190 million T cells were reported. Alongside the repertoire data, information on donor age, sex, ethnicity and CMV serostatus was compiled. To predict cytomegalovirus infection status, the study combined high-throughput TCR immunosequencing, statistical association of individual TCRs with disease status, and machine learning. A later genetic analysis used genome-wide SNP genotypes for about 65% of the roughly 670 donors, treating that subset as a discovery cohort. The study profiled the T cell repertoires of around 700 subjects by immunosequencing and related them to cytomegalovirus serostatus. Several DR-DQ haplotypes were treated as single units for association and clustering because of strong linkage in the cohort. In the later analysis, no new phenotypic data were used to find candidate immune exposures; instead, reliance was placed on TCR beta sequences and their occurrence across donors. The genetic ancestry cluster associated with self-reported Caucasian donors included 65% to 90% of the roughly 410 genotyped donors. Typing coverage varied by locus: roughly 620-640 donors for A, B, C, DRB1 and DQB1; under 550 for DQA1; 600 to 610 for DPA1; approximately 490 for DPB1. Besides the first cohort of about 730 subjects, a separate validation cohort made up of 120 different subjects was used. Among about 390 genotyped donors of the cohort, an average of around 240,000 unique TCR beta nucleotide sequences were sequenced per donor, around 18% of them non-productive. A later analysis re-analyzed previously published TCR beta repertoires from hundreds of donors and added high-resolution HLA genotyping to study TCR occurrence patterns. All discovery cohort repertoires had been generated using a single sequencing platform. Both class I and class II loci were covered by HLA typing, at four-digit resolution. An earlier analysis of around 640 of the donors used high-throughput TCR beta sequencing to judge whether each TCR beta V gene segment behaved as functional or pseudogenic. The aim of the study was to test whether cataloging public T cell receptors could identify signatures of past pathogen exposure. An early release covering roughly 640 HLA-typed donors comprised approximately 300 gigabases of sequencing data and tens of millions of unique TCR sequences.

Overall results and qualifications from the work: In a later analysis, TCR association rates were found to vary across HLA loci, with the most associated TCRs seen for DRB1 alleles and the fewest for HLA-C alleles. A cluster of highly shared sequence variants was judged likely to be a technical artifact of the sequencing pipeline. Presence/absence analyses assumed roughly uniform sequencing depth across donors, an assumption that may not hold. A later analysis reported that several top co-occurrence clusters appeared linked to parvovirus B19, influenza, CMV and Epstein-Barr virus. While some public TCRs were present in many individuals, most TCR sequences turned up only very rarely across donors. In both the original and validation cohorts, the classifier was reported to diagnose cytomegalovirus status with high specificity and sensitivity. In a later analysis, 16,951 TCR beta sequences were associated with specific HLA alleles at a false discovery rate of 0.05. A further reported finding was that TCR beta sequences accurately predicted the HLA-A and HLA-B alleles for most subjects in the first cohort. Linkage disequilibrium might explain the correlated functional status among segregating V segments, but an unknown experimental factor could not be excluded. The cohort was sequenced for TCR beta chains only, and without alpha or paired-chain data the features that could be detected were limited. In a later analysis, HLA-associated TCR beta chains showed more clonal expansion and lower generation probabilities than non-associated chains that were equally common. Because counts were too low, about 17 rarely observed V segments, including chromosome 9 orphons, were excluded from the earlier analysis of several hundred of the donors. In an earlier analysis of some 550 of the donors, most TCR beta V segments were observed in productive rearrangements about 87% or about 30% of the time, broadly matching IMGT annotations. In a later genetic analysis, a missense DCLRE1C variant was associated with V-gene and J-gene trimming of TCR beta chains, and the association was replicated in an independent cohort. The study listed 150 to 200 TCR beta chains as associated with cytomegalovirus. Because some donors lacked HLA typing at each locus, the association tests relied only on the typed subset. According to a later genetic analysis, donors in an Asian-associated ancestry cluster had fewer N-insertions in productive TCRs than the roughly 670-donor mean. A few of the identified cytomegalovirus-associated TCR beta chains were confirmed in vitro to be specific for cytomegalovirus antigens. According to the authors, the approach could potentially be generalized to other disease states and immunological phenotypes. When HLA alleles, especially DR and DQ, strongly co-occurred, attributing TCR associations to individual alleles was difficult. According to a later analysis, most CMV-associated TCR beta chains appeared to be HLA-restricted, and the HLA associations seemed to be driven largely by CMV exposure. For the cohort, immune exposure information was limited to CMV serostatus.

The library was prepared using the immunoSEQ multiplex PCR assay. For the multiplex PCR, a mixture combining 60 forward primers for TCR Vbeta segments and 13 reverse primers for TCR Jbeta segments was used. A multiplex PCR assay on genomic DNA amplified the CDR3 region of rearranged TCR beta genes. Amplified TCR beta libraries were sequenced as 87-base-pair reads on the Illumina HiSeq System. Regarding the original processing steps: A later analysis tallied around 80 million unique TCR beta chains across the 660 or so repertoires, and roughly 11 million of those chains were shared by two or more donors. A nearest-neighbor algorithm error-corrected the raw reads and collapsed the reads into unique sequences, merging closely related sequences to remove PCR and sequencing errors. Alignment of CDR3 sequences to IMGT reference sequences was used to assign V, D and J gene segments. For a sequence to be retained, at least a six-nucleotide match to both a V gene segment and a J gene segment was required. A rearrangement was called productive if the CDR3 had no stop codons and remained in frame with V and J, and every other rearrangement was called non-productive. Following IMGT convention, CDR3 was defined as the stretch from the second conserved V-encoded cysteine up to the conserved J-encoded phenylalanine. The earlier analysis of about 530 of the donors excluded any sequence lacking an unambiguous match to a single V gene segment. In an earlier analysis of a few hundred of the donors, V segments were called functional above 56.7% productive rearrangements and were called segregating when the between-donor standard deviation exceeded 5%. A statistical classification framework was built to diagnose cytomegalovirus status from the catalog of TCR beta chain sequences. A later analysis assigned V and J genes by comparing TCR nucleotide sequences with IMGT/GENE-DB human TR gene sequences. A later analysis assigned CDR3 sequences and most-parsimonious VDJ recombination scenarios with the TCRdist pipeline. A later analysis defined each TCR beta chain by its CDR3 amino acid sequence plus V-gene family, and excluded reads lacking a unique V-gene family. As a way to deal with suspected cross-contamination and a sequencing artifact, a later analysis dropped 450 to 600 nucleotide sequences that were highly shared and had low generation probability. In a later analysis, a clonal expansion index was calculated for each public chain from normalized within-repertoire ranks of inferred template counts. In a later analysis, generation probabilities were computed with a VDJ recombination model fitted to out-of-frame rearrangements, and the resulting probabilities were checked against IGoR. In a later analysis, hypergeometric tests were used to score TCR-TCR, TCR-HLA and TCR-CMV co-occurrence, with a repertoire-size bias correction applied to TCR pairs. False discovery rates were estimated in a later analysis by permuting HLA or CMV assignments 20 times. A later analysis grouped co-occurring TCRs with DBSCAN, adding TCRdist sequence similarity when clustering within HLA-allele-positive subsets. Repertoires with fewer than 30,000 or more than 120,000 public chains, plus five repertoires with anomalous nucleotide sharing, were excluded from co-occurrence clustering. The source is immuneACCESS, and TCRdb retained only in-frame sequences with V and J called. Part of the clones is not carried over; for the studies checked, unresolved V genes explain less than half of this, and the remainder is unexplained. The DNA gave D and trimming, while V, J and clone size come from that table. Recorded for this sample are some 120,000 clones; around 82% of them occurred a single time. The ten biggest clones cover 1.2% of the sample.

The cohort consisted of approximately 690 healthy bone marrow donors. At the time of sampling, all cohort members were nominally healthy, though unrecorded immune exposures were likely present. The donor tested CMV seronegative and was one of the 352 seronegative cohort members. Every donor gave a peripheral blood sample, and the peripheral blood mononuclear cells from that sample were used for TCR beta sequencing. Genomic DNA was extracted from the blood cell samples with the Qiagen DNeasy Blood Extraction Kit. Specimen: PBMCs. The receptor comes from a female donor in good health and CMV-seronegative.

The CDR3 is CASGSDRDYGYTF. The nucleotide sequence is TGCGCCAGCGGCTCAGACAGGGACTATGGCTACACCTTC. The rearrangement joined TRBV10-2 to TRBJ1-2; 7 bases in the middle match TRBD1. Counted from cysteine to phenylalanine, this CDR3 has 13 amino acids. Just CDR3 DNA is preserved here, 39 bases in frame from base 1. V is trimmed back by 8 bases and J by 3 bases, and the junction contains 6 bases that no gene match accounts for. The germline V gene yields WSHSY for CDR1 and SAAADI for CDR2.